One and the same sample provided the 3 T cell receptor beta chains below, sequenced in a study of T-cell memory formation after mild COVID-19. TCRdb reprocessed the 5' RACE reads via MiXCR and lists one record per CDR3 protein. Among about 470,000 distinct CDR3 sequences, around a sixth were seen once, and the ten largest hold roughly an eighth. Sequenced input: PBMCs or a T cell subset sorted from them (not recorded which). Receptors originate from an adult woman who had mild COVID-19 (a few samples of this study predate the infection). Cell type and time point are not known.

This clonotype appeared a few times. V is TRBV11-2 and J is TRBJ2-7; D is perhaps TRBD2 (6 bases). V was cut by 1 base and J by 2 bases, with 15 bases left in between. The CDR3 is 16 residues long. Germline V gene lookup returns CDR1 SGHAT and CDR2 FQNNGV. The CDR3 nucleotides read TGTGCCAGCAGCTTAGTTGGAGGCGGGGTTACCTACGAGCAGTACTTC. It is translated as CASSLVGGGVTYEQYF.

This clonotype has more than one count but fewer than ten. The missing conserved phenylalanine or tryptophan at the end of this CDR3 makes a read error likely. It is unclear where the CDR3 begins or ends on the DNA, so no DNA is shown, and the CDR3 is as TCRdb lists it. This chain joins TRBV30 and TRBJ2-7; the D segment call TRBD2 is taken from the table without a DNA check. CDR1 is GTSNPN, CDR2 SVGIG, per germline (reference sequence). The CDR3 spans 12 amino acids, including both terminal residues. CDR3 sequence: CAWEGLAGVSIY.

V and J are TRBV9 and TRBJ2-5; TRBD1 matches 9 bases. V shed 3 bases and J 5 bases; nucleotides not matched to a gene: 8. Germline V gene sequence: CDR1 SGDLS, CDR2 YYNGEE. The CDR3 has 15 residues. DNA of the CDR3: TGTGCCAGCAGCGCCCAAACAGGGGGCGCGGAGACCCAGTACTTC. This gives the protein CASSAQTGGAETQYF.